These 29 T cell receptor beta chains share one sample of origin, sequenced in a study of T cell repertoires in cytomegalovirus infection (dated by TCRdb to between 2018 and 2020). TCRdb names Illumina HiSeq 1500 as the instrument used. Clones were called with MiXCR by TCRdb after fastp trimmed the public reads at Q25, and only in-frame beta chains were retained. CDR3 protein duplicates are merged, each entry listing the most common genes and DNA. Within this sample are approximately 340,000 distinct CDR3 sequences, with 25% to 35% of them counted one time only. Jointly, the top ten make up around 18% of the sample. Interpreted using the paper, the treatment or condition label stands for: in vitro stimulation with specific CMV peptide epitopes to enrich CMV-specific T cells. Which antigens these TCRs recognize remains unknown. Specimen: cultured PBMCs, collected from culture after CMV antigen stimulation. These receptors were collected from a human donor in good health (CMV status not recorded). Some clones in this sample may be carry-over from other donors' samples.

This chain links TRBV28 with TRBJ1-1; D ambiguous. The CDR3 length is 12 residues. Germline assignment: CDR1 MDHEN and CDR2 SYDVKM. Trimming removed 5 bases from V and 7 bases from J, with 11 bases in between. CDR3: CASSLDTSEAFF. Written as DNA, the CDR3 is TGTGCCAGCAGTCTAGACACAAGTGAAGCTTTCTTT.

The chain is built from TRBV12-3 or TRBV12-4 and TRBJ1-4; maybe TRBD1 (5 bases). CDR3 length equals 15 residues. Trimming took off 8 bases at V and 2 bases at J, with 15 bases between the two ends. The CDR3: CASAIREVTNEKLFF. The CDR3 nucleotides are TGTGCCAGCGCGATCAGGGAAGTCACTAATGAAAAACTGTTTTTT.

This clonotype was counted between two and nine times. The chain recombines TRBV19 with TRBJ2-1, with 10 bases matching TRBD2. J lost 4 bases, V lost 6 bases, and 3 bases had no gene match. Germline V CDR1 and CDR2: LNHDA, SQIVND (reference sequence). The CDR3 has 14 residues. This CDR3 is CASRGLAAYNEQFF. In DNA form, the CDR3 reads TGTGCCAGTAGAGGACTAGCGGCTTACAATGAGCAGTTCTTC. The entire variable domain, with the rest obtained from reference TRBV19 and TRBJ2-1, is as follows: DGGITQSPKYLFRKEGQNVTLSCEQNLNHDAMYWYRQDPGQGLRLIYYSQIVNDFQKGDIAEGYSVSREKKESFPLTVTSAQKNPTAFYLCASRGLAAYNEQFFGPGTRLTVL.

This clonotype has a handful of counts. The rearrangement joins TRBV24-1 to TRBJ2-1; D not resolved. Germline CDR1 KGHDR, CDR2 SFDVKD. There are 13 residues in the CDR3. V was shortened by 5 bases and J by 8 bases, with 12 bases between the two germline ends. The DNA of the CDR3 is TGTGCCACCAGTGGTGTCGACACTGATGAGCAGTTCTTC. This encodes CATSGVDTDEQFF.

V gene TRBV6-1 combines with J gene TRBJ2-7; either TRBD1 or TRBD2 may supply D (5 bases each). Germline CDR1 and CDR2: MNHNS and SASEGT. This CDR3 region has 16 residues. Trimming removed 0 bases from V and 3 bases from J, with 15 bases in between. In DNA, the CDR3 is TGTGCCAGCAGTGAAGCGGGACCGAGGGCGGTCTACGAGCAGTACTTC. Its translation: CASSEAGPRAVYEQYF.

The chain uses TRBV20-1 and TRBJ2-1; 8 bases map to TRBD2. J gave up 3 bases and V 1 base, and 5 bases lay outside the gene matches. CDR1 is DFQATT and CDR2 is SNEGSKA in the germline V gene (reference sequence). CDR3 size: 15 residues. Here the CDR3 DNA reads TGCAGTGCTAGAGGTTACGGGACTAGCTACAATGAGCAGTTCTTC. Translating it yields CSARGYGTSYNEQFF.

CDR3 amino acids: CATSRDWGGMNTEAFF. CDR3 nucleotide sequence: TGTGCCACCAGCAGAGATTGGGGGGGAATGAACACTGAAGCTTTCTTT. The rearrangement joins TRBV15 to TRBJ1-1, with TRBD1 as a possible D gene (5 bases). Germline-derived CDR1 and CDR2 are LNHNV and YYDKDF (reference sequence). The V gene lost 0 bases and the J gene lost 0 bases, with 11 bases spanning the gap. This CDR3 region has 16 residues.

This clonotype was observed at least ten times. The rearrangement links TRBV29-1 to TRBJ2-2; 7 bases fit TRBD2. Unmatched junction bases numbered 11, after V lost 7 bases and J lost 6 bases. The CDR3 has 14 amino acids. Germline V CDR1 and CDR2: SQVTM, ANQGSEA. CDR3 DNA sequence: TGCAGCGCACGCGGGGAGGGGTGGTCCGGGGAGCTGTTTTTT. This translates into CSARGEGWSGELFF.

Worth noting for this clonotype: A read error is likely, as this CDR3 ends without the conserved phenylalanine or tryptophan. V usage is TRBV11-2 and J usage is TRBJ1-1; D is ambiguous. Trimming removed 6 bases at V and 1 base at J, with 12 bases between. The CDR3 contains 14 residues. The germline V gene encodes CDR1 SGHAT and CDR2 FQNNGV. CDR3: CASSMTIGNTEAFL. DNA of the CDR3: TGTGCCAGCAGTATGACAATTGGGAACACTGAAGCTTTCCTT.

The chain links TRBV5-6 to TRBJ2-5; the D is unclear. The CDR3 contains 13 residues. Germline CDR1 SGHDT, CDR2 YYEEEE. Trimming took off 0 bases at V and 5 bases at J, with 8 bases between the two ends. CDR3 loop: CASSLVGVETQYF. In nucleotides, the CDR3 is TGTGCCAGCAGCTTGGTTGGGGTTGAGACCCAGTACTTC.

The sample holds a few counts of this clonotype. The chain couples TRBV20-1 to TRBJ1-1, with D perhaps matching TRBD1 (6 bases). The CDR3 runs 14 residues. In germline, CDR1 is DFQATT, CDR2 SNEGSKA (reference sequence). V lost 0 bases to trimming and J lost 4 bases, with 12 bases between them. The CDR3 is CSARDQGGGTEAFF. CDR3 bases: TGCAGTGCTAGAGATCAAGGGGGAGGCACTGAAGCTTTCTTT.

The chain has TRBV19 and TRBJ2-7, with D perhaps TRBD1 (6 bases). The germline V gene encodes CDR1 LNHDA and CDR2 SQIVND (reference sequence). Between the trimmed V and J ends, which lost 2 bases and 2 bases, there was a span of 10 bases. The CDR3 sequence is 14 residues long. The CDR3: CASSISTGTYEQYF. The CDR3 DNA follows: TGTGCCAGTAGTATATCGACAGGAACCTACGAGCAGTACTTC.

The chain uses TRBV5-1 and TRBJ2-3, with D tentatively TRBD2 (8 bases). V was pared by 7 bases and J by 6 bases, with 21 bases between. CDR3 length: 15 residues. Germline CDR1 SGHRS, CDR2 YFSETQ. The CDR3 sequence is CASGSGRGRSDTQYF. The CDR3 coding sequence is TGCGCCAGCGGGTCCGGGAGGGGGCGGTCGGATACGCAGTATTTT.

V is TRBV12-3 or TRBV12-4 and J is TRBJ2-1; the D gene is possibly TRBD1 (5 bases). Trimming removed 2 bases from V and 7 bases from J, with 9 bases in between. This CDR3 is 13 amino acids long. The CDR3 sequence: CASSLNRWNEQFF. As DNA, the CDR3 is TGTGCCAGCAGTTTAAACAGGTGGAATGAGCAGTTCTTC.

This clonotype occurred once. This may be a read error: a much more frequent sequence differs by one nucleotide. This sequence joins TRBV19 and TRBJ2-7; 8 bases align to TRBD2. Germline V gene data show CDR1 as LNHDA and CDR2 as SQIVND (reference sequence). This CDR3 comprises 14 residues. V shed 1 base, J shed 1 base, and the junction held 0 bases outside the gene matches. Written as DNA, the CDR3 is TGTGCCAGTAGTATAGCGGGAGGGTCCTACGAGCAGTACTTC. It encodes CASSIAGGSYEQYF. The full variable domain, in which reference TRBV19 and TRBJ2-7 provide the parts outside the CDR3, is DGGITQSPKYLFRKEGQNVTLSCEQNLNHDAMYWYRQDPGQGLRLIYYSQIVNDFQKGDIAEGYSVSREKKESFPLTVTSAQKNPTAFYLCASSIAGGSYEQYFGPGTRLTVT.

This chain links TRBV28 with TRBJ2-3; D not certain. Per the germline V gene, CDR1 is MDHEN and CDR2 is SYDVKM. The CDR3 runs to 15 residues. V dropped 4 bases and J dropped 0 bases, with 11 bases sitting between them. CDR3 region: CASSSFYASTDTQYF. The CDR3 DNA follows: TGTGCCAGCAGTTCATTCTACGCTAGCACAGATACGCAGTATTTT.

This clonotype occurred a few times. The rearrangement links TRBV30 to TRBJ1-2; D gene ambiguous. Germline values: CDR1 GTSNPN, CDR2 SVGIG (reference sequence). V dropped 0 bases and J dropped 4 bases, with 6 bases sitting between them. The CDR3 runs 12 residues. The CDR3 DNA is TGTGCCTGGAGTGTAAGTGGCTATGGCTACACCTTC. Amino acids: CAWSVSGYGYTF.

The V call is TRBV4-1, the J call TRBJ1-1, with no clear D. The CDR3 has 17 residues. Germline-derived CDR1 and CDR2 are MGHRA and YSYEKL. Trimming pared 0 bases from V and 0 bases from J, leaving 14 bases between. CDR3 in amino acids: CASSQDLFGGMNTEAFF. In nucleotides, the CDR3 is TGCGCCAGCAGCCAAGATCTCTTTGGCGGTATGAACACTGAAGCTTTCTTT.

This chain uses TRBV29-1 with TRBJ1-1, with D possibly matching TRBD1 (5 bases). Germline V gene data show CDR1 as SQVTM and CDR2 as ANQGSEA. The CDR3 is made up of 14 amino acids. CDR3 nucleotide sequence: TGCAGTGACGGGAACTGGCGAGGGACGGTTGAAGCTTTCTTT. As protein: CSDGNWRGTVEAFF.

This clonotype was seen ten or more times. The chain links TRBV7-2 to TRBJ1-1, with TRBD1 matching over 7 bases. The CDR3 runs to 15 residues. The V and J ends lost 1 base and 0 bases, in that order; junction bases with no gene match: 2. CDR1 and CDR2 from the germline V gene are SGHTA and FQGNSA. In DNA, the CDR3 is TGTGCCAGCAGCTTAGGGGGACAGATGAACACTGAAGCTTTCTTT. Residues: CASSLGGQMNTEAFF.

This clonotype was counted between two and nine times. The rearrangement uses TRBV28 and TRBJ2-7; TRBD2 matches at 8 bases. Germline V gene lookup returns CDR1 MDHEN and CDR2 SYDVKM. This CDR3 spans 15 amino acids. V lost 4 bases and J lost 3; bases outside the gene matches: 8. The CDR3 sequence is CASSWDGGGDYEQYF. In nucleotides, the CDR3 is TGTGCCAGCAGTTGGGACGGGGGGGGGGACTACGAGCAGTACTTC.

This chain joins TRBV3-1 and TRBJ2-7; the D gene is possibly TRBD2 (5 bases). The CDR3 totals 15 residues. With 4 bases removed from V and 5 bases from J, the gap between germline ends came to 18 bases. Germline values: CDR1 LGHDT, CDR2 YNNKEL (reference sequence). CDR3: CASSPWTVERHEQYF. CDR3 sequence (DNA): TGTGCCAGCAGCCCTTGGACGGTGGAGCGGCACGAGCAGTACTTC.

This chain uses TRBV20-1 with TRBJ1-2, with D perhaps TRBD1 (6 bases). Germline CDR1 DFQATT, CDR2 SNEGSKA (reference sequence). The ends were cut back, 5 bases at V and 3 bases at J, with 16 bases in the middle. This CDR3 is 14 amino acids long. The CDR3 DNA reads TGCAGTGCTGGCCGGCGTTCAGGGGACTATGGCTACACCTTC. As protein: CSAGRRSGDYGYTF.

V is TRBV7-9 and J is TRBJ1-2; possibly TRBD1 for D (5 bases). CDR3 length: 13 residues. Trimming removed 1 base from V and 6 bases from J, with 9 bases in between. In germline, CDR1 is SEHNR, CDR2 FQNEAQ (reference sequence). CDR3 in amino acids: CASSLGIRDGYTF. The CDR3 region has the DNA TGTGCCAGCAGCTTAGGGATCAGGGATGGCTACACCTTC.

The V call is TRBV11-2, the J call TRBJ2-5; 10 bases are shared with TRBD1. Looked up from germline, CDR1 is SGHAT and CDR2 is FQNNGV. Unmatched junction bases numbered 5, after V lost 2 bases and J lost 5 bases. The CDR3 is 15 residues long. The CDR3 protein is CASSLRDRGKETQYF. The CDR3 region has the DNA TGTGCCAGCAGCTTAAGGGACAGGGGAAAGGAGACCCAGTACTTC.

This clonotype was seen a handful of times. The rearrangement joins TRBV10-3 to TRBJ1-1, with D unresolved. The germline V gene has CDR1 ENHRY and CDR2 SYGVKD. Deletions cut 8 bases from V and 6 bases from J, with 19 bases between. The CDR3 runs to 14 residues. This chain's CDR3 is CAIDGWVEPAEAFF. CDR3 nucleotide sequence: TGTGCCATCGACGGTTGGGTAGAACCCGCTGAAGCTTTCTTT.

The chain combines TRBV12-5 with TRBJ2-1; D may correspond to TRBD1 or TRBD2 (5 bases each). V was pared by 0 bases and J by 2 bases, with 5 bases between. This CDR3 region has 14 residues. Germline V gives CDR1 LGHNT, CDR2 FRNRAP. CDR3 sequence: CASGLVGAYNEQFF. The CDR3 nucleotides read TGTGCTAGTGGTTTGGTGGGGGCCTACAATGAGCAGTTCTTC.

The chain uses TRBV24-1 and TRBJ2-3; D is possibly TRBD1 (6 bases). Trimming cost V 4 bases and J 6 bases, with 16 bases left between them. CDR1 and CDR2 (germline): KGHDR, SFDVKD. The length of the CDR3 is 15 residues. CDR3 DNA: TGTGCCACCAGTGACGGGGCCACAGGGTGGGATACGCAGTATTTT. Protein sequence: CATSDGATGWDTQYF.

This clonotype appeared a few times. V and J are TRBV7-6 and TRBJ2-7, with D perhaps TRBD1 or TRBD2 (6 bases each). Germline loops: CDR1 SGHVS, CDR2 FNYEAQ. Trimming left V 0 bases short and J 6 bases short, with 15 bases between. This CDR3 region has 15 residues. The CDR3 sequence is CASSLAVRGDSEQYF. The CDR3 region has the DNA TGTGCCAGCAGCTTAGCGGTTAGGGGGGATTCCGAGCAGTACTTC.